These T cell receptor beta chains were read from a single sample in a study of T cell responses to AZD1222 COVID-19 vaccine. Sequencing was performed with immunoSEQ multiplex PCR; in TCRdb, only in-frame clones are kept and a portion is missing. The profile shows 85,000 to 120,000 clones, around 90% of them singletons. Specimen: peripheral blood, collected 28 days after the second AZD1222 dose. The source of these receptors is an adult who received the AZD1222 COVID-19 vaccine. Both conserved end residues are part of each CDR3. D genes are given only for firm matches. Size is omitted from some rows. Given values are once, few, many or a class for expanded clones.

d_call | j_call | clone_size | v_call | cdr3_nt | cdr3_aa
. | TRBJ2-1 | . | TRBV9 | TGTGCCAGCAGCGTAGATGATGGAGTGGACAATGAGCAGTTCTTC | CASSVDDGVDNEQFF
. | TRBJ1-5 | . | TRBV7-2 | TGTGCCAGCAGGATGGAGGGGGGCGCGAGCAATCAGCCCCAGCATTTT | CASRMEGGASNQPQHF
TRBD1 | TRBJ2-2 | . | TRBV18 | TGTGCCAGCTCCCCCGGACAGGGGAACACCGGGGAGCTGTTTTTT | CASSPGQGNTGELFF
TRBD1 | TRBJ1-2 | . | TRBV2 | TGTGCCAGCGGGTCTAGGACAGGTAGCTCCTATGGCTACACCTTC | CASGSRTGSSYGYTF
. | TRBJ2-6 | . | TRBV9 | TGTGCCAGCAGCGTAGACTCCTCAAAGGGGGTCCTGACTTTC | CASSVDSSKGVLTF
. | TRBJ2-2 | . | TRBV7-2 | TGTGCCAGCAGACAAAGAGGTGGGCCGCGCGTCACCGGGGAGCTGTTTTTT | CASRQRGGPRVTGELFF
. | TRBJ1-2 | . | TRBV7-9 | TGTGCCAGCAGCTTAGGGCCTAGTCTCCCGGGGCTGATATTC | CASSLGPSLPGLIF
TRBD1 | TRBJ2-5 | . | TRBV3-1/TRBV3-2 | TGTGCCAGCAGCCGAAAGGACAGGGGAAGTGAGACCCAGTACTTC | CASSRKDRGSETQYF
. | TRBJ2-1 | . | TRBV7-3 | TGTGCCAGCAGTCTTAGCTCCTACAATGAGCAGTTCTTC | CASSLSSYNEQFF
. | TRBJ1-2 | . | TRBV29-1 | TGCAGCGTTGAAGTGACAGCCGACTATGGCTACACCTTC | CSVEVTADYGYTF
. | TRBJ1-3 | . | TRBV6-5 | TGTGCCAGCACCTACGACAAAGCTGGAAACACCATATATTTT | CASTYDKAGNTIYF
. | TRBJ1-2 | few | TRBV7-5 | TGTGCCAGAAGCTTAGGGGGTTCCAACAGGTCTAACTATGGCTACACCTTC | CARSLGGSNRSNYGYTF
TRBD2 | TRBJ2-1 | . | TRBV7-9 | TGTGCCAGCAGCTTAGAGGGACTAGCTTACGGTGAGCAGTTCTTC | CASSLEGLAYGEQFF
TRBD1 | TRBJ1-1 | . | TRBV27 | TGTGCCAGCAGTCTGGACAGGGTAAGGACTGAAGCTTTCTTT | CASSLDRVRTEAFF